A selection of T cell receptor beta chains follows, all from one sample in a study of cytomegalovirus exposure and HLA in healthy donors. Some clones are missing from TCRdb's copy, which holds only in-frame ones; the method was immunoSEQ multiplex PCR. The sample has fewer than 120,000 clones; more than 70% are singletons. Sample: PBMCs. Receptor source: an older woman in good health and CMV-seropositive. The CDR3 runs from the conserved cysteine through the conserved F or W. The D gene is left open where the match is weak. The listing skips clone size in some rows; elsewhere it reads once, few, many or a size class.

V,J,size,D,CDR3,DNA
TRBV7-9,TRBJ2-5,-,-,CASSEDLIQETQYF,TGTGCCAGCAGCGAAGACTTGATCCAAGAGACCCAGTACTTC
TRBV19,TRBJ1-5,-,TRBD1,CASSARTGQGQPQHF,TGTGCCAGTAGTGCACGGACAGGGCAAGGTCAGCCCCAGCATTTT
TRBV18,TRBJ1-2,-,-,CASSPWRGPYGYTF,TGTGCCAGCTCCCCCTGGCGCGGGCCCTATGGCTACACCTTC
TRBV13,TRBJ1-1,-,-,CASSSYPRGHTEAFF,TGTGCCAGCAGCTCATACCCGCGGGGTCACACTGAAGCTTTCTTT
TRBV28,TRBJ1-5,few,-,CASSPPRGPQHF,TGTGCCAGCAGTCCCCCACGGGGGCCCCAGCATTTT
TRBV28,TRBJ1-1,once,TRBD1,CASSLRQGLTEAFF,TGTGCCAGCAGCCTACGACAGGGTTTAACTGAAGCTTTCTTT
TRBV11-2,TRBJ2-1,-,TRBD2,CASSLVVAGGLKFF,TGTGCCAGCAGCTTAGTCGTAGCGGGAGGTCTTAAGTTCTTC
TRBV19,TRBJ2-3,-,TRBD1,CASSQGGTDTQYF,TGTGCCAGTAGTCAGGGGGGCACAGATACGCAGTATTTT
TRBV5-5,TRBJ2-1,-,-,CASSFGGSYNEQFF,TGTGCCAGCAGCTTCGGGGGTTCCTACAATGAGCAGTTCTTC
TRBV7-9,TRBJ2-1,-,TRBD2,CASSFRTSGRYNEQFF,TGTGCCAGCAGCTTTAGAACTAGCGGGAGGTACAATGAGCAGTTCTTC
TRBV7-2,TRBJ2-3,-,TRBD1,CASSLKQGSTDTQYF,TGTGCCAGCAGCTTGAAACAGGGGAGCACAGATACGCAGTATTTT
TRBV13,TRBJ2-5,-,-,CASSFTGKETQYF,TGTGCCAGCAGCTTTACAGGCAAAGAGACCCAGTACTTC
TRBV19,TRBJ1-5,-,TRBD1,CASFQGDPNQPQHF,TGTGCCAGTTTTCAGGGGGATCCAAATCAGCCCCAGCATTTT
TRBV2,TRBJ2-3,-,TRBD2,CASSETSGYKDTQYF,TGTGCCAGCAGTGAGACTAGCGGGTATAAAGATACGCAGTATTTT
TRBV4-1,TRBJ2-7,-,TRBD2,CASSQSPASGSSYEQYF,TGCGCCAGCAGCCAATCCCCGGCTAGCGGGAGTTCCTACGAGCAGTACTTC
TRBV2,TRBJ2-5,-,TRBD1,CASSGGQQETQYF,TGTGCCAGCAGTGGGGGACAGCAAGAGACCCAGTACTTC
TRBV19,TRBJ1-3,few,TRBD1,CASSTGQGIRGNTIYF,TGTGCCAGTAGTACTGGACAGGGAATAAGGGGAAACACCATATATTTT
TRBV5-1,TRBJ2-7,-,-,CASSLAGTPTYEQYF,TGCGCCAGCAGCTTGGCCGGGACTCCAACCTACGAGCAGTACTTC
TRBV9,TRBJ2-7,-,TRBD2,CASSVGGSSGIEQYF,TGTGCCAGCAGCGTAGGAGGGTCTAGCGGGATCGAGCAGTACTTC
TRBV6-5,TRBJ2-5,-,TRBD2,CASSYSEAGYAVQYF,TGTGCCAGCAGTTACTCGGAAGCGGGGTACGCGGTCCAGTACTTC
TRBV2,TRBJ2-2,-,TRBD2,CASTLSGRNGAGELFF,TGTGCCAGCACCCTCAGCGGGAGAAATGGCGCCGGGGAGCTGTTTTTT
TRBV10-3,TRBJ1-2,few,-,CAISPLGQEENYGYTF,TGTGCCATCAGTCCCCTGGGCCAGGAAGAGAACTATGGCTACACCTTC
TRBV5-6,TRBJ1-1,few,TRBD1,CASSTGQGQAFF,TGTGCCAGCAGCACTGGACAGGGTCAAGCTTTCTTT
TRBV9,TRBJ1-1,-,-,CASRDYRGNTEAFF,TGTGCCAGCAGGGATTATCGGGGGAACACTGAAGCTTTCTTT
TRBV5-1,TRBJ1-2,-,TRBD1,CASSLGDSGYGYTF,TGCGCCAGCAGCTTGGGGGACAGTGGGTATGGCTACACCTTC
TRBV18,TRBJ2-7,once,-,CASSPPTRSYEQYF,TGTGCCAGCTCACCACCCACTAGATCCTACGAGCAGTACTTC
TRBV7-2,TRBJ1-2,-,TRBD1,CASSPGQGKKYTF,TGTGCCAGCAGCCCCGGACAGGGTAAGAAGTACACCTTC
TRBV29-1,TRBJ1-1,-,-,CSVFLDTANTEAFF,TGCAGCGTATTTTTGGACACCGCGAACACTGAAGCTTTCTTT
TRBV9,TRBJ1-6,-,TRBD1,CASSPRTGRNSPLHF,TGTGCCAGCAGCCCCAGGACAGGGCGGAATTCACCCCTCCACTTT
TRBV6-5,TRBJ2-7,-,TRBD1,CASSGTGTGAEQYF,TGTGCCAGCAGTGGAACCGGGACAGGGGCCGAGCAGTACTTC
TRBV10-3,TRBJ2-7,-,-,CAISESPGTGSYEQYF,TGTGCCATCAGTGAGTCGCCTGGGACTGGGTCCTACGAGCAGTACTTC
TRBV18,TRBJ2-1,-,TRBD2,CASSRGQASGRPYNEQFF,TGTGCCAGCTCACGAGGACAGGCGAGCGGGAGGCCCTACAATGAGCAGTTCTTC
TRBV10-3,TRBJ1-6,-,-,CAIKSVSGGGGSNSPLHF,TGTGCCATCAAGAGCGTTAGCGGGGGGGGCGGCAGTAATTCACCCCTCCACTTT
TRBV4-2,TRBJ2-7,-,TRBD2,CASSPGRAGFSYEQYF,TGTGCCAGCAGCCCAGGGAGGGCGGGATTCTCCTACGAGCAGTACTTC